This entry describes one T cell receptor beta chain. Sequencing used immunoSEQ multiplex PCR; TCRdb keeps in-frame clones, though not all of them. The data contain around 73,000 clones, about 87% of them singletons. The sample belongs to a study of OX40 agonist ivuxolimab in advanced cancers. Study-wide context: The group had a mean age of about 65 years, ranged from about 20 to 79, and was 82.7% male.

The V and J ends lost 5 bases and 4 bases, in that order; junction bases with no gene match: 2. CDR3 length equals 13 residues. Germline V gene lookup returns CDR1 MDHEN and CDR2 SYDVKM. This clonotype originated in an adult with an advanced solid tumor such as melanoma, head and neck, liver or kidney cancer. V and J are TRBV28 and TRBJ2-1, with 7 bases aligning to TRBD1. The source material was CD4+ or CD8+ T cells sorted from blood, sampled in a trial of the OX40 agonist ivuxolimab. CDR3 amino acids: CASSGDSYNEQFF. CDR3 coding DNA: TGTGCCAGCAGTGGGGACAGTTACAATGAGCAGTTCTTC.